This T cell receptor beta chain derives from a study of shared clonotypes between healthy human individuals. CDR1 and CDR2 from the germline V gene are MDHEN and SYDVKM. The V end was cut by 5 bases, the J end by 7 bases, with 17 bases between. This CDR3 is 14 amino acids long. Using immunoSEQ multiplex PCR, the repertoire was profiled, and TCRdb retains in-frame clones only, with some absent. This table holds some 2,400,000 clones, approximately 94% found once. The sequencing input was naive CD4+ T cells sorted from blood. Subset in this sample: CD45RA+ positively selected. The source of this sequence is a man younger than 35 in good health. The genes are TRBV28 and TRBJ1-2; D is perhaps TRBD1 (5 bases). CDR3 nucleotide sequence: TGTGCCAGCAGTAGGGGTGGCCTCGTCGGTGGCTACACCTTC. Protein product: CASSRGGLVGGYTF.